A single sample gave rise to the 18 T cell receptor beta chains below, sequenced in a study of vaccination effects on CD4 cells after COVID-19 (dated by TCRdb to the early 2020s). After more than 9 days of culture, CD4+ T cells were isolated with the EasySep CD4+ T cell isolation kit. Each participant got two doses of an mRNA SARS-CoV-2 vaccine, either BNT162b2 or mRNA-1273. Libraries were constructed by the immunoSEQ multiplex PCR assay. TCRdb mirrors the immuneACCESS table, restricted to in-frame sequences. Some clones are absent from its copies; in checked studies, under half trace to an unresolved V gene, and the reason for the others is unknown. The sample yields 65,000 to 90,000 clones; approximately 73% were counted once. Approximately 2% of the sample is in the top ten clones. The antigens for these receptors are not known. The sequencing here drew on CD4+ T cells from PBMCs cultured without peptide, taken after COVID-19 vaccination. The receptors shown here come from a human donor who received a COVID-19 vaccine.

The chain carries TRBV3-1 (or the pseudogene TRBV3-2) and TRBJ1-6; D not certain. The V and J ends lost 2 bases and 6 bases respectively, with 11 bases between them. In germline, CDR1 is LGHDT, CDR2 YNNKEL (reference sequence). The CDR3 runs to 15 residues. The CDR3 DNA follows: TGTGCCAGCAGCCAACAGACGGTGGGTAATTCACCCCTCCACTTT. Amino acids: CASSQQTVGNSPLHF.

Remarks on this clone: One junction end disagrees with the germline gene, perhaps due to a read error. The CDR3 coding sequence is TGTGCCAGCAGCCAAGATGGAGCGGGGGGGGCCGTAGTCTTC. The encoded protein is CASSQDGAGGAVVF. V usage is TRBV3-1 (or the pseudogene TRBV3-2) and J usage is TRBJ2-1; TRBD2 matches at 10 bases. This CDR3 has 14 amino acids. Per the germline V gene, CDR1 is LGHDT and CDR2 is YNNKEL (reference sequence).

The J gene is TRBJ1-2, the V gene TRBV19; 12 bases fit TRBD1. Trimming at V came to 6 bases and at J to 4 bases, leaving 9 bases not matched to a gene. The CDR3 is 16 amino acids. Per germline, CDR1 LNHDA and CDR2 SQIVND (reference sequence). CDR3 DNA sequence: TGTGCCAGTAGGGGGACAGGGGGCGACTCTATCTATGGCTACACCTTC. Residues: CASRGTGGDSIYGYTF.

The CDR3 DNA follows: TGTGCCACCCAATCCCGACAGGGGGGAGAGACCCAGTACTTC. Amino acids: CATQSRQGGETQYF. The chain recombines TRBV19 with TRBJ2-5, with 9 nucleotides matching TRBD1. V lost 10 bases and J lost 4; bases outside the gene matches: 10. The CDR3 length is 14 residues. Germline V gene sequence: CDR1 LNHDA, CDR2 SQIVND (reference sequence).

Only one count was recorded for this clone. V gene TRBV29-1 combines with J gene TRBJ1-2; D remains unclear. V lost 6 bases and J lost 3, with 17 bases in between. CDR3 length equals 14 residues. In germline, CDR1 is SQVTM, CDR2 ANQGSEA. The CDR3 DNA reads TGCAGCGTCCTAAACCGGGGTTCTGACTATGGCTACACCTTC. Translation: CSVLNRGSDYGYTF.

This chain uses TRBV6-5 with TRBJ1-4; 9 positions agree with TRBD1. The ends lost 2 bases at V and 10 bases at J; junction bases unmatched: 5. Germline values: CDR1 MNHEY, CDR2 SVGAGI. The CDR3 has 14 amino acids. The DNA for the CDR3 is TGTGCCAGCAGTTACGGGACAGGGCAGGGAAAACTGTTTTTT. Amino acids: CASSYGTGQGKLFF.

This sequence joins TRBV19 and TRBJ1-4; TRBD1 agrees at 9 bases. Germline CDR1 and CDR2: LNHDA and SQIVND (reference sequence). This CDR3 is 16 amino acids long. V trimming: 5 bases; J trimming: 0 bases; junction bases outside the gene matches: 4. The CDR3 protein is CASSSGQGTTNEKLFF. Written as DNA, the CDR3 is TGTGCCAGTAGTTCTGGACAGGGGACAACTAATGAAAAACTGTTTTTT.

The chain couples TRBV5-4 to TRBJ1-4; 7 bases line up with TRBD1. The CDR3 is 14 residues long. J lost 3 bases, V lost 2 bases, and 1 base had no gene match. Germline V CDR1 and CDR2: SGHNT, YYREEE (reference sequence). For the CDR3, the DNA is TGTGCCAGCAGCTTTGGGACAGCTAATGAAAAACTGTTTTTT. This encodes CASSFGTANEKLFF.

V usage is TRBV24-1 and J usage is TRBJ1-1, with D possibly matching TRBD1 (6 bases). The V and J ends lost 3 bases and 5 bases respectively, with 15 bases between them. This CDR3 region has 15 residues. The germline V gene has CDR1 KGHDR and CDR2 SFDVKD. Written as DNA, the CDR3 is TGTGCCACCAGTGATGCACAGGGACGGGGGACTGAAGCTTTCTTT. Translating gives CATSDAQGRGTEAFF.

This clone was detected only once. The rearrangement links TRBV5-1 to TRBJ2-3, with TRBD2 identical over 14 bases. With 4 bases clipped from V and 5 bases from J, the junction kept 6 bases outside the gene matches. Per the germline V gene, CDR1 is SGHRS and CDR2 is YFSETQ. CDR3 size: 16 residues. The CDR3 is CASSPRLAGGVDTQYF. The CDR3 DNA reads TGCGCCAGCAGCCCTCGACTAGCGGGGGGGGTAGATACGCAGTATTTT.

The CDR3 sequence: CASSQQQQGEKLFF. In nucleotides, the CDR3 is TGTGCCAGCAGCCAACAACAACAGGGAGAGAAACTGTTTTTT. The chain uses TRBV3-1 (or the pseudogene TRBV3-2) and TRBJ1-4; possibly TRBD1 for D (6 bases). Looked up from germline, CDR1 is LGHDT and CDR2 is YNNKEL (reference sequence). The CDR3 extends over 14 amino acids. V shed 2 bases and J shed 11 bases, with 15 bases lying between them.

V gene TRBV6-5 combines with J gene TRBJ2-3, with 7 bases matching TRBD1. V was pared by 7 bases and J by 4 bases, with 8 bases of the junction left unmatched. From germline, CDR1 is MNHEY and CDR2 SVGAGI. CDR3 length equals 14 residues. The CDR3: CASNPTGVPDTQYF. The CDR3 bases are TGTGCCAGCAACCCTACAGGGGTCCCAGATACGCAGTATTTT.

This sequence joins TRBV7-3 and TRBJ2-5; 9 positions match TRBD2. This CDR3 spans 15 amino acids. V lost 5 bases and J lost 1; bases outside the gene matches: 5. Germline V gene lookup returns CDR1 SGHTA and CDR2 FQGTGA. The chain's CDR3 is CASSPGLAIQETQYF. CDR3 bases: TGTGCCAGCAGCCCCGGACTAGCGATCCAAGAGACCCAGTACTTC.

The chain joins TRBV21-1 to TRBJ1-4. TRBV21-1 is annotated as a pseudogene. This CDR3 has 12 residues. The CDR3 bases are TGTGCCAGCAGCAAAAAGAGTGAAAAACTGTTTTTT. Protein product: CASSKKSEKLFF.

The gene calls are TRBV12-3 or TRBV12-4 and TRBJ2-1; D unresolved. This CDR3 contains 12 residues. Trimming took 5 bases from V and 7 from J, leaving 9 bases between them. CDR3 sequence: CASSPFGNEQFF. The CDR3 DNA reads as TGTGCCAGCAGTCCTTTTGGGAATGAGCAGTTCTTC.

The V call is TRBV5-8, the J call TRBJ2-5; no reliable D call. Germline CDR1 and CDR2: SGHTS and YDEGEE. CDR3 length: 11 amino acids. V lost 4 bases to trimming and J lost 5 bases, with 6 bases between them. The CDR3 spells CASSQGETQYF. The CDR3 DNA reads TGTGCCAGCAGCCAAGGGGAGACCCAGTACTTC.

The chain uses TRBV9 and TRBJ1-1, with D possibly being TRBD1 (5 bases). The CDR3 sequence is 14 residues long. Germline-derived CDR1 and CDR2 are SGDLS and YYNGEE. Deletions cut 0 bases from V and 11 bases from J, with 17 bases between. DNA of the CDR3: TGTGCCAGCAGCGTAGCAGCGCCTGACAGTCCCGCTTTCTTT. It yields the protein CASSVAAPDSPAFF. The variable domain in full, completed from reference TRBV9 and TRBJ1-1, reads DSGVTQTPKHLITATGQRVTLRCSPRSGDLSVYWYQQSLDQGLQFLIQYYNGEERAKGNILERFSAQQFPDLHSELNLSSLELGDSALYFCASSVAAPDSPAFFGQGTRLTVV.

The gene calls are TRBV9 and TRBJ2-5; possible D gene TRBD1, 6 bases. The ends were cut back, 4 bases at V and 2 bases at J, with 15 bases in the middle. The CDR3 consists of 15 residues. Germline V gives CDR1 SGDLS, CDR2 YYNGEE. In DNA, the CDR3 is TGTGCCAGCAGCCGCACCCCGGACAGTCAAGAGACCCAGTACTTC. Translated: CASSRTPDSQETQYF.